The 2 T cell receptor beta chains below were found in one sample sequenced in a study of cytomegalovirus exposure and HLA in healthy donors. It was with 60 Vbeta and 13 Jbeta primers that the PCR ran. Generated by immunoSEQ multiplex PCR, the TCRdb table keeps only in-frame clones and is missing some. Of about 120,000 clones in the sample, approximately 79% were seen once. The source material was PBMCs. All receptors derive from a young man in good health and CMV-seropositive.

The gene calls are TRBV7-2 and TRBJ2-3; 8 bases align to TRBD2. CDR1 SGHTA and CDR2 FQGNSA come from the germline V gene. This CDR3 comprises 14 residues. V lost 1 base to trimming and J lost 14 bases; unmatched junction nucleotides: 11. The CDR3 loop reads CASSLGLARARTYF. Written as DNA, the CDR3 is TGTGCCAGCAGCTTAGGACTAGCGAGAGCTAGGACGTATTTT.

The V and J genes are TRBV4-3 and TRBJ2-4, with no clear D. The CDR3 covers 17 residues. Germline CDR1 LGHNA, CDR2 YSLEER. The germline V and J ends were trimmed by 0 bases and 1 base, with 13 bases remaining between them. The CDR3 sequence is CASSQEVPLRAKNIQYF. CDR3 DNA sequence: TGCGCCAGCAGCCAAGAGGTCCCTCTTCGGGCCAAAAACATTCAGTACTTC.